A single T cell receptor beta chain is shown here with its context. The sample comes from a study of T cells in Graves' hyperthyroidism and ophthalmopathy. RNA transcripts provided the source from which TCR beta CDR3 regions were amplified. First-round RT-PCR of the TCR CDR3 relied on the HTBI primer set. TCRdb ran MiXCR on the multiplex PCR reads and lists one entry per CDR3 protein. The sample holds 450,000 to 650,000 distinct CDR3 sequences, more than 13% seen once. The CDR3 runs 16 residues. CDR1 is MDHEN and CDR2 is SYDVKM in the germline V gene. Trimming took 6 bases from V and 0 from J; bases not matched to a gene: 8.

The V call is TRBV28, the J call TRBJ2-3; 8 positions agree with TRBD2. The source of this sequence is a woman between 18 and 30 years old with Graves' ophthalmopathy. Sequencing input: blood. CDR3 DNA sequence: TGTGCCAGCAGCCCAGGGCGGGAGGAGAGCACAGATACGCAGTATTTT. It is translated as CASSPGREESTDTQYF.